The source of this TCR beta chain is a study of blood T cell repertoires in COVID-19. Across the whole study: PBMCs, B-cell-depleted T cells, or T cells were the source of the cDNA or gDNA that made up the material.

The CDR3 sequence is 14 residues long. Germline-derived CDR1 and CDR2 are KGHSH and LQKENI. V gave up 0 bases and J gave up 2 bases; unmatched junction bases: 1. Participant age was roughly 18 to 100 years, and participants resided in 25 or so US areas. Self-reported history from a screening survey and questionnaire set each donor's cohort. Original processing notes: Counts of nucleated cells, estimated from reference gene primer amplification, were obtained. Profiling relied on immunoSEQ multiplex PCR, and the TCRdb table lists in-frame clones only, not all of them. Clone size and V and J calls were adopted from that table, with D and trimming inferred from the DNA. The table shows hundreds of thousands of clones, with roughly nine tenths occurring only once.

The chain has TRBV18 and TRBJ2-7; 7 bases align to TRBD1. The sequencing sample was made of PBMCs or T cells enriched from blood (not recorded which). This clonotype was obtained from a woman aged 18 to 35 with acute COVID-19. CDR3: CASSPPTGPYEQYF. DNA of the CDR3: TGTGCCAGCTCACCACCGACAGGGCCCTACGAGCAGTACTTC.